The 29 T cell receptor beta chains below come from one sample, sequenced in a study of cytomegalovirus exposure and HLA in healthy donors. A multiplex PCR was run with 60 Vbeta primers and 13 Jbeta primers. TCRdb keeps only in-frame clones here, not all; method: immunoSEQ multiplex PCR. The table lists about 160,000 clones, around four fifths of them singletons. Input material: PBMCs. The receptor set was obtained from a man aged 25 to 45 in good health and CMV-seronegative.

The genes are TRBV5-6 and TRBJ2-7; D might be TRBD2 (6 bases). There are 13 residues in the CDR3. Looked up from germline, CDR1 is SGHDT and CDR2 is YYEEEE. Trimming took off 4 bases at V and 3 bases at J, with 11 bases between the two ends. The CDR3 DNA follows: TGTGCCAGCAGCCCCGGGAGTTACTACGAGCAGTACTTC. It yields the protein CASSPGSYYEQYF.

The V and J genes are TRBV27 and TRBJ2-7; 7 bases align to TRBD1. The CDR3 is 13 amino acids. The trim removed 6 bases at V and 2 bases at J, leaving 4 bases unmatched. Germline lookup yields CDR1 MNHEY and CDR2 SMNVEV (reference sequence). The CDR3 DNA reads TGTGCCAGCAGAATACAGGGGACCTACGAGCAGTACTTC. The encoded protein is CASRIQGTYEQYF.

V and J are TRBV18 and TRBJ2-3; 9 nucleotides line up with TRBD2. V shed 3 bases, J shed 6 bases, and the junction held 4 bases outside the gene matches. Germline V gene data show CDR1 as KGHSH and CDR2 as LQKENI. This CDR3 comprises 14 residues. CDR3 amino acids: CASSPAGGPDTQYF. The CDR3 DNA is TGTGCCAGCTCACCGGCGGGGGGGCCTGATACGCAGTATTTT.

This clone was counted only a few times. The rearrangement joins TRBV7-2 to TRBJ1-4, with 9 bases identical to TRBD1. The CDR3 spans 15 residues. Germline assignment: CDR1 SGHTA and CDR2 FQGNSA. Losses at the gene ends were 5 bases for V and 8 bases for J; bases not matched to a gene: 9. CDR3 region: CASSTRTGAGEKLFF. The CDR3 region has the DNA TGTGCCAGCAGCACCAGGACAGGGGCGGGCGAAAAACTGTTTTTT.

CDR3 loop: CASSLRLLADTQYF. In DNA form, the CDR3 reads TGTGCCAGCAGTTTGAGACTGCTAGCAGATACGCAGTATTTT. V usage is TRBV27 and J usage is TRBJ2-3; D gene unclear. CDR1 MNHEY and CDR2 SMNVEV come from the germline V gene (reference sequence). CDR3 length: 14 amino acids. Trimming removed 3 bases at V and 4 bases at J, with 11 bases between.

This CDR3 is CASTPGRTDLMGGLFF. The CDR3 coding sequence is TGTGCCAGCACTCCCGGTCGGACAGACCTTATGGGTGGGCTGTTTTTT. This rearrangement joins TRBV2 to TRBJ1-4; the D gene is possibly TRBD1 (6 bases). The V end lost 7 bases, the J end lost 14 bases, and 29 bases lay between the germline ends. The germline V gene has CDR1 SNHLY and CDR2 FYNNEI. The CDR3 is 16 residues long.

The chain is built from TRBV2 and TRBJ2-7; possibly TRBD2 for D (5 bases). Trimming left V 8 bases short and J 0 bases short, with 14 bases between. The CDR3 covers 14 residues. Germline V gene data show CDR1 as SNHLY and CDR2 as FYNNEI. DNA of the CDR3: TGTGCCAGCCAGACCCCGGGGAGCTCCTACGAGCAGTACTTC. It yields the protein CASQTPGSSYEQYF.

Worth noting for this clone: Mismatch with germline at one junction end may stem from a read error. The chain recombines TRBV20-1 with TRBJ2-5, with D tentatively TRBD2 (5 bases). The CDR3 length is 11 residues. Germline-derived CDR1 and CDR2 are DFQATT and SNEGSKA (reference sequence). DNA of the CDR3: TGCAGTCCTAGCACAGAAGAGACCCAGTACTTC. Amino acids: CSPSTEETQYF.

This chain links TRBV6-6 with TRBJ1-4; D unclear. V lost 2 bases, J lost 4 bases, and 5 bases lay in between. The CDR3 length is 13 residues. The germline CDR1 and CDR2 sequences are MNHNY and SVGAGI (reference sequence). The CDR3 nucleotides read TGTGCCAGCAGTTACCACAGTAATGAAAAACTGTTTTTT. Translation: CASSYHSNEKLFF.

This chain connects TRBV19 to TRBJ1-5; D is perhaps TRBD1 (6 bases). CDR3 length: 16 amino acids. Between the trimmed V and J ends, which lost 3 bases and 0 bases, there was a span of 12 bases. Germline V gene sequence: CDR1 LNHDA, CDR2 SQIVND (reference sequence). CDR3 in DNA: TGTGCCAGTAGTATCCGGGACAACCATAGCAATCAGCCCCAGCATTTT. Its protein product is CASSIRDNHSNQPQHF. Variable domain in full (rest from reference TRBV19 and TRBJ1-5): DGGITQSPKYLFRKEGQNVTLSCEQNLNHDAMYWYRQDPGQGLRLIYYSQIVNDFQKGDIAEGYSVSREKKESFPLTVTSAQKNPTAFYLCASSIRDNHSNQPQHFGDGTRLSIL.

This clone was counted a few times. Mismatch with germline at one junction end may stem from a read error. The chain carries TRBV28 and TRBJ1-2; possibly TRBD1 for D (5 bases). Per the germline V gene, CDR1 is MDHEN and CDR2 is SYDVKM. This CDR3 has 15 amino acids. CDR3 in amino acids: CASSLWGPSNYGYTF. The DNA of the CDR3 is TGTGCCAGCAGCTTATGGGGCCCTTCTAACTATGGCTACACCTTC.

The gene calls are TRBV4-3 and TRBJ2-7; 8 positions match TRBD1. V gave up 3 bases and J gave up 2 bases; unmatched junction bases: 6. CDR3 length equals 15 residues. The V gene's germline CDR1 is LGHNA and CDR2 YSLEER. The CDR3, as DNA: TGCGCCAGCAGCCACCACGGGACAGGAGCCTACGAGCAGTACTTC. Translated, it gives CASSHHGTGAYEQYF.

This clone was found a few times. This sequence joins TRBV11-2 and TRBJ2-3; TRBD1 is a possible D gene (6 bases). Germline lookup yields CDR1 SGHAT and CDR2 FQNNGV. V dropped 3 bases and J dropped 2 bases, with 12 bases sitting between them. CDR3 length equals 15 residues. The CDR3 nucleotides are TGTGCCAGCAGCTTGGTTCGGACAGACACAGATACGCAGTATTTT. Its protein is CASSLVRTDTDTQYF.

The chain carries TRBV7-9 and TRBJ1-3; D is possibly TRBD1 (5 bases). The germline gives CDR1 SEHNR, CDR2 FQNEAQ (reference sequence). This CDR3 has 16 residues. Trimming removed 3 bases from V and 2 bases from J, with 14 bases in between. CDR3 coding DNA: TGTGCCAGCAGCTTCGGAGGGGACCGGGCTGGAAACACCATATATTTT. The encoded protein is CASSFGGDRAGNTIYF. The whole variable domain, filled in from reference TRBV7-9 and TRBJ1-3, reads DTGVSQNPRHKITKRGQNVTFRCDPISEHNRLYWYRQTLGQGPEFLTYFQNEAQLEKSRLLSDRFSAERPKGSFSTLEIQRTEQGDSAMYLCASSFGGDRAGNTIYFGEGSWLTVV.

V and J are TRBV5-1 and TRBJ1-2; TRBD1 aligns across 7 bases. The germline gives CDR1 SGHRS, CDR2 YFSETQ. The CDR3 length is 14 residues. Trimming took 4 bases from V and 0 from J; bases not matched to a gene: 3. In nucleotides, the CDR3 is TGCGCCAGCAGCCCAGACAGGGCTAACTATGGCTACACCTTC. Translated, it gives CASSPDRANYGYTF.

This clone came up once. The chain carries TRBV4-2 and TRBJ1-2; D is uncertain. The germline V gene encodes CDR1 LGHNA and CDR2 YNFKEQ. CDR3 length: 15 amino acids. Trimming stripped 0 bases from V and 2 bases from J, with 10 bases between. This CDR3 reads CASSQDPGSNYGYTF. CDR3 nucleotide sequence: TGTGCCAGCAGCCAAGATCCAGGCAGCAACTATGGCTACACCTTC.

This chain connects TRBV6-5 to TRBJ2-5; 10 nucleotides line up with TRBD1. This CDR3 region has 16 residues. Trimming at V came to 4 bases and at J to 1 base, leaving 6 bases not matched to a gene. CDR1 and CDR2 from the germline V gene are MNHEY and SVGAGI. DNA for the CDR3: TGTGCCAGCAGTTGGGACAGGGGACGTGTCCAAGAGACCCAGTACTTC. Translating gives CASSWDRGRVQETQYF.

To note about this clone: At the DNA level, this CDR3 is encoded by other sequences in the same sample as well. This chain joins TRBV30 and TRBJ1-4; no clear D. The ends were cut back, 2 bases at V and 7 bases at J, with 5 bases in the middle. There are 11 residues in the CDR3. The germline CDR1 and CDR2 sequences are GTSNPN and SVGIG (reference sequence). For the CDR3, the DNA is TGTGCCTGGAGTCTCCGTGAAAAACTGTTTTTT. It translates to CAWSLREKLFF.

The DNA for the CDR3 is TGTGCCAGCAGCTGGGGGGACAGGAACCAAGAGACCCAGTACTTC. It specifies CASSWGDRNQETQYF. The V and J genes are TRBV5-8 and TRBJ2-5; TRBD1 matches 8 bases. This CDR3 contains 15 residues. The junction had 4 bases not matched to a gene; V was cut back by 3 bases and J by 0 bases. The germline gives CDR1 SGHTS, CDR2 YDEGEE.

The CDR3 DNA reads as TGTGCCAGTGGACAGGGGTTTGGAAAACTGTTTTTT. This translates into CASGQGFGKLFF. V gene TRBV28 combines with J gene TRBJ1-4; 9 bases are shared with TRBD1. CDR3 length: 12 residues. J lost 10 bases, V lost 9 bases, and 6 bases had no gene match. The germline V gene has CDR1 MDHEN and CDR2 SYDVKM.

The gene calls are TRBV5-4 and TRBJ1-4; TRBD1 is a possible D gene (6 bases). V was shortened by 4 bases and J by 5 bases, with 18 bases between the two germline ends. The CDR3 sequence is 16 residues long. Germline CDR1 and CDR2: SGHNT and YYREEE (reference sequence). This chain's CDR3 is CASSGETGRGNEKLFF. For the CDR3, the DNA is TGTGCCAGCAGCGGGGAAACAGGGAGAGGGAATGAAAAACTGTTTTTT.

This clone has just a few counts. This chain links TRBV7-2 with TRBJ2-3; the D gene is possibly TRBD2 (6 bases). V lost 4 bases to trimming and J lost 9 bases, with 14 bases between them. Germline V gene data show CDR1 as SGHTA and CDR2 as FQGNSA. This CDR3 contains 13 residues. The CDR3 region is CASSSSMGGTQYF. The CDR3 bases are TGTGCCAGCAGCTCTAGCATGGGGGGAACGCAGTATTTT.

This chain joins TRBV18 and TRBJ1-4, with 7 bases lining up with TRBD1. CDR1 and CDR2 from the germline V gene are KGHSH and LQKENI. The CDR3 totals 16 residues. V was clipped by 3 bases and J by 4 bases; unmatched bases: 8. Here the CDR3 DNA reads TGTGCCAGCTCACCCAATTACAGGGGAGATAATGAAAAACTGTTTTTT. This translates into CASSPNYRGDNEKLFF.

The rearrangement uses TRBV28 and TRBJ2-5; weak D call: TRBD1 (6 bases). Germline V CDR1 and CDR2: MDHEN, SYDVKM. The CDR3 has 13 amino acids. Between the trimmed V and J ends, which lost 5 bases and 2 bases, there was a span of 9 bases. The CDR3 DNA is TGTGCCAGCAGTACAGGGTGGCAAGAGACCCAGTACTTC. This gives the protein CASSTGWQETQYF. Full variable domain (missing parts from reference TRBV28 and TRBJ2-5): DVKVTQSSRYLVKRTGEKVFLECVQDMDHENMFWYRQDPGLGLRLIYFSYDVKMKEKGDIPEGYSVSREKKERFSLILESASTNQTSMYLCASSTGWQETQYFGPGTRLLVL.

This rearrangement joins TRBV2 to TRBJ1-5; TRBD1 matches 10 bases. J was trimmed by 4 bases and V by 6 bases; bases with no gene match: 9. There are 16 residues in the CDR3. Germline V gene sequence: CDR1 SNHLY, CDR2 FYNNEI. As DNA, the CDR3 is TGTGCCAGCAGGGACAACCGGGGACAGGGGAATCAGCCCCAGCATTTT. Residues: CASRDNRGQGNQPQHF.

This clone was detected a few times. The chain is built from TRBV10-3 and TRBJ2-7, with TRBD1 matching over 9 bases. The junction had 5 bases not matched to a gene; V was cut back by 2 bases and J by 3 bases. Germline CDR1 ENHRY, CDR2 SYGVKD. The CDR3 contains 15 residues. CDR3 in DNA: TGTGCCATCAGTGAGACCGGGACAGGGCACTACGAGCAGTACTTC. As protein: CAISETGTGHYEQYF.

The gene calls are TRBV10-1 and TRBJ1-1; 9 bases agree with TRBD1. Germline trimming cut 6 bases from V and 0 bases from J; bases unmatched to any gene: 5. Germline assignment: CDR1 WNHNN and CDR2 SYGVQD (reference sequence). The CDR3 runs 15 residues. The CDR3, as DNA: TGCGCCAGCAGCGAAGACAGGGGGTTGAACACTGAAGCTTTCTTT. This translates into CASSEDRGLNTEAFF.

The gene calls are TRBV15 and TRBJ1-2, with D possibly being TRBD1 (5 bases). The CDR3 contains 13 residues. V lost 1 base and J 7 bases, leaving 10 bases between the germline ends. The germline V gene has CDR1 LNHNV and CDR2 YYDKDF (reference sequence). The CDR3 DNA reads as TGTGCCACCAGCAGAGGGGGCTCAGGTGGCTACACCTTC. This sequence encodes CATSRGGSGGYTF.

This clone has only a few counts. The gene calls are TRBV18 and TRBJ2-2; TRBD2 might be the D (5 bases). The CDR3 is 13 amino acids. Germline lookup yields CDR1 KGHSH and CDR2 LQKENI. The V end was cut by 5 bases, the J end by 6 bases, with 10 bases between. The CDR3 loop reads CASSTRSPGELFF. The CDR3 nucleotides read TGTGCCAGCTCAACTAGGTCCCCCGGGGAGCTGTTTTTT.